The clone carrying this TCR beta chain was seen a handful of times. Its antigen is undetermined. The sample belongs to a study of T cells after yellow fever vaccination. Study observations and caveats: A limited proportion of clonotypes was detected within both the CD4 and CD8 compartments. Repertoires obtained by FACS sorting could include abundant clonotypes that entered as contaminants from the bulk population. Detected again after the booster were most primary-vaccination clones, at roughly 95% CD4 and approximately 87% CD8.

Making TCR cDNA involved 5'RACE template switching, which added UMIs and a universal primer site. MiXCR was run by TCRdb on the 5' RACE reads, yielding one entry per CDR3 protein. The sample contains 250,000 to 300,000 distinct CDR3 sequences, roughly 13% of which appear only once. The CDR3 has 14 residues. Trimming pared 1 base from V and 5 bases from J, leaving 9 bases between. Germline CDR1 LGHNA, CDR2 YSLEER. V gene TRBV4-3 combines with J gene TRBJ2-1; D possibly corresponds to TRBD2 (6 bases). The sequence came from a man aged 25 to 40 who received the YFV17D yellow fever vaccine. The sample consisted of CD4+ T cells sorted from PBMCs, taken 45 days after the yellow fever booster vaccination. This chain's CDR3 is CASSQARTNNEQFF. Written as DNA, the CDR3 is TGCGCCAGCAGCCAAGCTCGGACTAACAATGAGCAGTTCTTC.